The 8 T cell receptor beta chains given below trace back to one sample, sequenced in a study of cytomegalovirus exposure and HLA in healthy donors. Method: immunoSEQ multiplex PCR; TCRdb's copy keeps in-frame clones and lacks some. The profile shows roughly 250,000 clones, approximately 86% of them singletons. The sample consisted of PBMCs. The receptors were gathered from a woman in her thirties in good health and CMV-seropositive.

This clone was picked up a small number of times. The rearrangement joins TRBV27 to TRBJ2-7, with a tentative D call TRBD2 (6 bases). The CDR3 totals 13 residues. V was shortened by 8 bases and J by 6 bases, with 17 bases between the two germline ends. Germline CDR1 reads MNHEY; CDR2 reads SMNVEV (reference sequence). The CDR3, as DNA: TGTGCCAGCTCGGGCCTTGGGAGGATCGAGCAGTACTTC. Translated, it gives CASSGLGRIEQYF.

The genes are TRBV28 and TRBJ1-3, with TRBD1 identical over 8 bases. V dropped 7 bases and J dropped 2; count of bases not matched to a gene: 4. CDR3 size: 14 residues. Germline values: CDR1 MDHEN, CDR2 SYDVKM. CDR3 nucleotide sequence: TGTGCCAGCAAGACACAGGGGGCTGGAAACACCATATATTTT. This sequence encodes CASKTQGAGNTIYF.

This rearrangement joins TRBV6-1 to TRBJ1-5, with D hard to call. This CDR3 is 14 amino acids long. With 0 bases removed from V and 2 bases from J, the gap between germline ends came to 5 bases. Germline V gives CDR1 MNHNS, CDR2 SASEGT. The CDR3: CASSEASGNQPQHF. The CDR3 DNA reads as TGTGCCAGCAGTGAAGCGTCAGGCAATCAGCCCCAGCATTTT.

The V and J genes are TRBV30 and TRBJ1-4; a possible D gene is TRBD1 (5 bases). Trimming shortened V by 2 bases and J by 2 bases, and 15 bases separated the two germline ends. The CDR3 is made up of 16 amino acids. Germline lookup yields CDR1 GTSNPN and CDR2 SVGIG (reference sequence). The CDR3 here is CAWSQGSIATNEKLFF. The CDR3 nucleotides read TGTGCCTGGAGTCAGGGATCTATCGCCACTAATGAAAAACTGTTTTTT.

This sequence joins TRBV11-3 and TRBJ1-1, with 7 bases lining up with TRBD1. The CDR3 consists of 18 residues. Germline V gives CDR1 SGHNT, CDR2 YENEEA. Trimming removed 0 bases from V and 3 bases from J; junction bases left unmatched: 13. CDR3 in DNA: TGTGCCAGCAGCTTAGAGAAGACAGGGTTGTTGAGGGACACTGAAGCTTTCTTT. It codes for CASSLEKTGLLRDTEAFF.

This chain connects TRBV5-5 to TRBJ1-2, with 8 bases matching TRBD1. CDR1 SGHKS and CDR2 YYEKEE come from the germline V gene (reference sequence). V was clipped by 2 bases and J by 1 base; unmatched bases: 4. The CDR3 runs to 15 residues. CDR3 amino acids: CASSFGDRLNYGYTF. The CDR3 DNA sequence: TGTGCCAGCAGCTTCGGGGACAGGCTTAACTATGGCTACACCTTC.

This clone was seen once. V is TRBV15 and J is TRBJ1-4; 10 nucleotides align to TRBD1. The ends lost 6 bases at V and 7 bases at J; junction bases unmatched: 14. Germline V gives CDR1 LNHNV, CDR2 YYDKDF (reference sequence). The CDR3 runs to 17 residues. In DNA, the CDR3 is TGTGCCACCAGTCCAGCAGAGGAGACAGGGGGCTCTGAAAAACTGTTTTTT. This translates into CATSPAEETGGSEKLFF.

The CDR3 region has the DNA TGTGCCAGCAGCTTAATAGCAGGGGTGGGTGAGCAGTTCTTC. It encodes CASSLIAGVGEQFF. The chain recombines TRBV7-3 with TRBJ2-1; D may be TRBD1 (6 bases). Trimming left V 1 base short and J 9 bases short, with 13 bases between. The CDR3 consists of 14 residues. Germline loops: CDR1 SGHTA, CDR2 FQGTGA.